Below, 15 T cell receptor beta chains from the same sample are listed, as sequenced in a study of cytomegalovirus exposure and HLA in healthy donors. The primer mix had 60 Vbeta and 13 Jbeta primers. Data came from immunoSEQ multiplex PCR; TCRdb stores just in-frame clones and leaves some out. The sample records 200,000 or so clones, about 85% being singletons. Sequences were obtained from PBMCs. These receptors came from a male donor in good health and CMV-seropositive.

CDR3 sequence (DNA): TGTGCCATCAGCACAGGGGGCAGGGGTGAAGCTTTCTTT. Amino acid sequence: CAISTGGRGEAFF. The chain couples TRBV10-3 to TRBJ1-1, with TRBD1 matching over 9 bases. Germline V lookup: CDR1 ENHRY, CDR2 SYGVKD. The CDR3 is made up of 13 amino acids. V lost 6 bases and J lost 7; bases outside the gene matches: 6.

The gene calls are TRBV7-2 and TRBJ2-7; maybe TRBD1 (6 bases). Germline-derived CDR1 and CDR2 are SGHTA and FQGNSA. The CDR3 totals 14 residues. Trimming took 5 bases from V and 2 from J, leaving 13 bases between them. CDR3 residues: CASSPSGQTYEQYF. The DNA of the CDR3 is TGTGCCAGCAGCCCGTCCGGACAGACCTACGAGCAGTACTTC.

The chain joins TRBV7-9 to TRBJ2-1; 9 bases agree with TRBD2. The CDR3 loop spans 13 amino acids. Germline V gene sequence: CDR1 SEHNR, CDR2 FQNEAQ (reference sequence). The trim removed 6 bases at V and 9 bases at J, leaving 6 bases unmatched. The CDR3, as DNA: TGTGCCAGCAGACGTAGCGGGAGTAGTGAGCAGTTCTTC. Protein: CASRRSGSSEQFF.

This sequence joins TRBV29-1 and TRBJ2-3; possible D gene TRBD2, 5 bases. This CDR3 spans 14 amino acids. Germline loops: CDR1 SQVTM, CDR2 ANQGSEA. V was cut by 7 bases and J by 2 bases, with 16 bases left in between. The CDR3, as DNA: TGCAGCGGCCGCGGGTCCATTGTCACAGATACGCAGTATTTT. It encodes CSGRGSIVTDTQYF.

The J gene is TRBJ2-3, the V gene TRBV5-6; 8 bases agree with TRBD1. In germline, CDR1 is SGHDT, CDR2 YYEEEE. The CDR3 extends over 16 amino acids. With 4 bases clipped from V and 0 bases from J, the junction kept 7 bases outside the gene matches. The CDR3: CASSRWTGTSTDTQYF. The CDR3 nucleotides read TGTGCCAGCAGCCGATGGACAGGGACGAGCACAGATACGCAGTATTTT.

The gene calls are TRBV27 and TRBJ1-4; D not certain. The germline V and J ends were trimmed by 6 bases and 8 bases, with 16 bases remaining between them. CDR3 length: 14 residues. Germline CDR1 and CDR2: MNHEY and SMNVEV (reference sequence). The CDR3, as DNA: TGTGCCAGCAGCCGCGACGGAGAGAAGGAAAAACTGTTTTTT. Translating it yields CASSRDGEKEKLFF.

The V call is TRBV15, the J call TRBJ2-7, with 8 nucleotides matching TRBD2. With 0 bases clipped from V and 4 bases from J, the junction kept 8 bases outside the gene matches. The CDR3 sequence is 16 residues long. CDR1 LNHNV and CDR2 YYDKDF come from the germline V gene (reference sequence). CDR3 region: CATSRDLSGSWYEQYF. Written as DNA, the CDR3 is TGTGCCACCAGCAGAGATCTAAGCGGGAGTTGGTACGAGCAGTACTTC.

The chain recombines TRBV6-5 with TRBJ1-1; no clear D. The CDR3 covers 12 residues. In germline, CDR1 is MNHEY, CDR2 SVGAGI. V was trimmed by 7 bases and J by 8 bases, leaving 14 bases between them. CDR3 region: CASKNPGKEAFF. The CDR3 DNA follows: TGTGCCAGCAAAAACCCGGGAAAAGAAGCTTTCTTT.

The genes are TRBV5-4 and TRBJ1-3; 10 bases align to TRBD1. Looked up from germline, CDR1 is SGHNT and CDR2 is YYREEE (reference sequence). The CDR3 has 19 amino acids. After removal of 2 bases from V and 4 bases from J, the junction contained 15 bases not matched to a gene. CDR3 nucleotides: TGTGCCAGCAGCTTCGCCTCCGAAAGGACAGGGGGAGCAGGAAACACCATATATTTT. Protein product: CASSFASERTGGAGNTIYF. Combining the CDR3 with reference TRBV5-4 and TRBJ1-3 gives the whole variable domain ETGVTQSPTHLIKTRGQQVTLRCSSQSGHNTVSWYQQALGQGPQFIFQYYREEENGRGNFPPRFSGLQFPNYSSELNVNALELDDSALYLCASSFASERTGGAGNTIYFGEGSWLTVV.

This chain joins TRBV28 and TRBJ2-7; D uncertain. V was trimmed by 6 bases and J by 2 bases, leaving 14 bases between them. The V gene's germline CDR1 is MDHEN and CDR2 SYDVKM. The CDR3 sequence is 14 residues long. The CDR3 is CASSRTHSTYEQYF. The CDR3 coding sequence is TGTGCCAGCAGCCGAACTCACTCAACCTACGAGCAGTACTTC. Full variable domain (rest looked up from reference TRBV28 and TRBJ2-7): DVKVTQSSRYLVKRTGEKVFLECVQDMDHENMFWYRQDPGLGLRLIYFSYDVKMKEKGDIPEGYSVSREKKERFSLILESASTNQTSMYLCASSRTHSTYEQYFGPGTRLTVT.

The gene calls are TRBV6-1 and TRBJ1-3, with TRBD1 matching 8 bases. With V trimmed by 7 bases and J by 0 bases, 2 bases remained unmatched. Germline assignment: CDR1 MNHNS and CDR2 SASEGT. There are 14 residues in the CDR3. CDR3 sequence (DNA): TGTGCCAGCACGGGACAGGTCTCTGGAAACACCATATATTTT. Its protein is CASTGQVSGNTIYF.

The chain recombines TRBV28 with TRBJ2-1, with 10 bases fitting TRBD1. The germline V gene has CDR1 MDHEN and CDR2 SYDVKM. The CDR3 loop spans 16 amino acids. The V segment lost 5 bases and the J segment 7 bases; nucleotides outside the gene matches: 11. The CDR3 DNA sequence: TGTGCCAGCAGTCCCACCCGGACAGGGGGGGGTAATGAGCAGTTCTTC. Translation: CASSPTRTGGGNEQFF.

The chain recombines TRBV7-8 with TRBJ2-5; a possible D gene is TRBD2 (6 bases). Trimming took off 8 bases at V and 4 bases at J, with 11 bases between the two ends. The germline CDR1 and CDR2 sequences are SGHVS and FQNEAQ. The CDR3 runs to 12 residues. The CDR3 spells CASGGNGETQYF. Here the CDR3 DNA reads TGTGCCAGCGGAGGGAATGGAGAGACCCAGTACTTC. Supplemented by reference TRBV7-8 and TRBJ2-5, the full variable domain reads GAGVSQSPRYKVAKRGQDVALRCDPISGHVSLFWYQQALGQGPEFLTYFQNEAQLDKSGLPSDRFFAERPEGSVSTLKIQRTQQEDSAVYLCASGGNGETQYFGPGTRLLVL.

J is TRBJ1-1 and V is TRBV15; a weak D match, TRBD1 (5 bases). V gave up 0 bases and J gave up 4 bases, with 12 bases separating them. The CDR3 is made up of 15 amino acids. The V gene's germline CDR1 is LNHNV and CDR2 YYDKDF (reference sequence). CDR3 nucleotide sequence: TGTGCCACCAGCAGAGATCCCCTGCAGGGCACTGAAGCTTTCTTT. It is translated as CATSRDPLQGTEAFF.

V gene TRBV5-5 combines with J gene TRBJ1-1; D ambiguous. V lost 2 bases and J 4 bases, leaving 3 bases between the germline ends. Germline-derived CDR1 and CDR2 are SGHKS and YYEKEE (reference sequence). The CDR3 is 11 amino acids. The CDR3 DNA is TGTGCCAGCAGCTTTCGCACTGAAGCTTTCTTT. Amino acid sequence: CASSFRTEAFF.